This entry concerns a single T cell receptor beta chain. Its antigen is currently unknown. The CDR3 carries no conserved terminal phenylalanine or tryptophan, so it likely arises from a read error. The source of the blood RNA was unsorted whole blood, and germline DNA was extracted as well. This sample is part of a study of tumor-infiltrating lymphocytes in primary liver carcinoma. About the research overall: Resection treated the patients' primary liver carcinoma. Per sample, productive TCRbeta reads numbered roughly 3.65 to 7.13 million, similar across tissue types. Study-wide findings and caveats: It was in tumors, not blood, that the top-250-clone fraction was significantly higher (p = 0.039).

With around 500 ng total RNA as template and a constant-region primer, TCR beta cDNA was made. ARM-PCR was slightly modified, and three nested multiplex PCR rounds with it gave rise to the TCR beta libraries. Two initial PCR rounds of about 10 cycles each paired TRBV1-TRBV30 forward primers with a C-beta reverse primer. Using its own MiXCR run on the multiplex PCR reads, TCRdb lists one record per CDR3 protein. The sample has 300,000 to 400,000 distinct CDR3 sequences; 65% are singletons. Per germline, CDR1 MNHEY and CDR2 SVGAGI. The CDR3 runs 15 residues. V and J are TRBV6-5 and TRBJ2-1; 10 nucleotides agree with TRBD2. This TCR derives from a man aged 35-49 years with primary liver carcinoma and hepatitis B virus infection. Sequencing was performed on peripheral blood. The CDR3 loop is CTSINTGTSDNEQFY. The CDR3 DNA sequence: TGCACCAGCATTAACACCGGGACTAGCGACAATGAGCAGTTCTAC.